These 25 T cell receptor beta chains were all obtained from the same sample, sequenced in a study of blood T cell repertoires in COVID-19. Sequencing used immunoSEQ multiplex PCR; TCRdb keeps in-frame clones, though not all of them. This sample has approximately 200,000 clones, with approximately 81% found just once. The source material was peripheral blood. Receptor source: a woman of 80 years or more with acute or convalescent COVID-19.

V gene TRBV11-3 combines with J gene TRBJ2-7; 7 nucleotides match TRBD1. The CDR3 runs 16 residues. V lost 0 bases, J lost 2 bases, and 7 bases stayed unmatched. Germline V gives CDR1 SGHNT, CDR2 YENEEA. CDR3 sequence reads: CASSLDSAGGTYEQYF. CDR3 nucleotide sequence: TGTGCCAGCAGCTTAGATAGCGCAGGGGGAACCTACGAGCAGTACTTC.

The chain recombines TRBV7-3 with TRBJ2-2, with 8 positions matching TRBD2. V shed 0 bases and J 5 bases; nucleotides not matched to a gene: 2. The CDR3 spans 15 residues. CDR1 and CDR2 (germline): SGHTA, FQGTGA. The CDR3 reads CASSLTREDTGELFF. The CDR3 nucleotides read TGTGCCAGCAGCTTAACGCGGGAGGATACCGGGGAGCTGTTTTTT.

The chain uses TRBV27 and TRBJ1-2; 8 nucleotides match TRBD1. The CDR3 is 12 amino acids. Germline CDR1 reads MNHEY; CDR2 reads SMNVEV (reference sequence). Trimming at V came to 6 bases and at J to 6 bases, leaving 3 bases not matched to a gene. CDR3 amino acids: CASRGQGDGYTF. The CDR3 region has the DNA TGTGCCAGCAGAGGACAGGGCGATGGCTACACCTTC.

The chain couples TRBV6-5 to TRBJ1-1; no clear D gene. The V and J ends lost 2 bases and 8 bases respectively, with 9 bases between them. The V gene's germline CDR1 is MNHEY and CDR2 SVGAGI. This CDR3 spans 12 amino acids. The CDR3 region is CASSYKGGEAFF. CDR3 nucleotide sequence: TGTGCCAGCAGTTACAAGGGCGGGGAAGCTTTCTTT.

The chain joins TRBV19 to TRBJ2-7; 9 bases are a match to TRBD2. This CDR3 region has 15 residues. The germline V gene has CDR1 LNHDA and CDR2 SQIVND (reference sequence). Losses at the gene ends were 6 bases for V and 1 base for J; bases not matched to a gene: 7. CDR3 sequence (DNA): TGTGCCAGTAGGACGGGAGCGGGAGGTTCCTACGAGCAGTACTTC. This translates into CASRTGAGGSYEQYF. Based on the CDR3 plus reference TRBV19 and TRBJ2-7, the full variable domain is DGGITQSPKYLFRKEGQNVTLSCEQNLNHDAMYWYRQDPGQGLRLIYYSQIVNDFQKGDIAEGYSVSREKKESFPLTVTSAQKNPTAFYLCASRTGAGGSYEQYFGPGTRLTVT.

This clone was seen a few times. The V gene is TRBV5-5, the J gene TRBJ2-1, with 8 bases lining up with TRBD2. J lost 11 bases, V lost 1 base, and 8 bases had no gene match. This CDR3 comprises 14 residues. From germline, CDR1 is SGHKS and CDR2 YYEKEE (reference sequence). CDR3 DNA: TGTGCCAGCAGCTTGACGGCTAGCGGGCAGAAGCAGTTCTTC. Protein sequence: CASSLTASGQKQFF.

The chain uses TRBV7-9 and TRBJ2-7; 10 nucleotides match TRBD1. CDR1 is SEHNR, CDR2 FQNEAQ, per germline (reference sequence). This CDR3 has 15 amino acids. The junction had 4 bases not matched to a gene; V was cut back by 1 base and J by 4 bases. CDR3 nucleotides: TGTGCCAGCAGCTTAGAGGGACAGGGGTATTACGAGCAGTACTTC. This encodes CASSLEGQGYYEQYF.

The V call is TRBV10-1, the J call TRBJ2-7, with D maybe TRBD2 (7 bases). Per the germline V gene, CDR1 is WNHNN and CDR2 is SYGVQD (reference sequence). V lost 0 bases to trimming and J lost 5 bases, with 14 bases between them. This CDR3 comprises 15 residues. CDR3 sequence reads: CASSESGGPVHEQYF. CDR3 DNA: TGCGCCAGCAGTGAGTCCGGGGGGCCCGTCCACGAGCAGTACTTC.

The chain employs TRBV9 and TRBJ2-7, with D maybe TRBD1 (6 bases). The CDR3 contains 14 residues. Trimming stripped 4 bases from V and 0 bases from J, with 11 bases between. Germline V gene lookup returns CDR1 SGDLS and CDR2 YYNGEE. CDR3 nucleotides: TGTGCCAGCAGCATTCGGACAGACTCCTACGAGCAGTACTTC. Amino acid sequence: CASSIRTDSYEQYF.

The rearrangement uses TRBV20-1 and TRBJ2-1; TRBD2 might be the D (5 bases). Germline-derived CDR1 and CDR2 are DFQATT and SNEGSKA (reference sequence). There are 14 residues in the CDR3. V dropped 3 bases and J dropped 8 bases, with 17 bases sitting between them. CDR3 protein: CSASPSGYIHEQFF. CDR3 sequence (DNA): TGCAGTGCTAGTCCCAGCGGATATATCCATGAGCAGTTCTTC.

The chain has TRBV6-5 and TRBJ1-1; the match to TRBD1 covers 7 bases. Germline CDR1 and CDR2: MNHEY and SVGAGI. The CDR3 runs to 16 residues. V lost 0 bases and J lost 2; bases outside the gene matches: 6. CDR3 residues: CASSYSGGIANTEAFF. Here the CDR3 DNA reads TGTGCCAGCAGTTACTCAGGGGGCATTGCCAACACTGAAGCTTTCTTT.

V and J are TRBV3-1 (or the pseudogene TRBV3-2) and TRBJ1-1; D is unresolved. This CDR3 region has 14 residues. Germline loops: CDR1 LGHDT, CDR2 YNNKEL (reference sequence). Between the trimmed V and J ends, which lost 4 bases and 8 bases, there was a span of 17 bases. The CDR3 nucleotides are TGTGCCAGCAGCCCAGGCGGCAGTGCGGGGGAAGCTTTCTTT. It is translated as CASSPGGSAGEAFF.

The gene calls are TRBV18 and TRBJ2-7; D is possibly TRBD2 (7 bases). The length of the CDR3 is 15 residues. Deletions cut 3 bases from V and 5 bases from J, with 17 bases between. Germline assignment: CDR1 KGHSH and CDR2 LQKENI. CDR3 in DNA: TGTGCCAGCTCACCGCTGGGGGGGGCAGGCGACGAGCAGTACTTC. As protein: CASSPLGGAGDEQYF.

The chain has TRBV20-1 and TRBJ1-2, with a possible D match to TRBD1 (6 bases). The CDR3 has 11 residues. The germline V and J ends were trimmed by 4 bases and 8 bases, with 11 bases remaining between them. Germline assignment: CDR1 DFQATT and CDR2 SNEGSKA (reference sequence). The CDR3 DNA sequence: TGCAGTGCTACAGGGGTAGGAGGCTACACCTTC. It is translated as CSATGVGGYTF.

The DNA for the CDR3 is TGTGCCAGCAGCGTGAAAGGAGTCGCTTCACCCCTCCACTTT. It translates to CASSVKGVASPLHF. The chain couples TRBV9 to TRBJ1-6; no definite D call. Trimming took off 2 bases at V and 9 bases at J, with 12 bases between the two ends. The V gene's germline CDR1 is SGDLS and CDR2 YYNGEE. CDR3 length: 14 residues.

The rearrangement links TRBV6-5 to TRBJ2-7; 10 bases match TRBD1. J lost 0 bases, V lost 2 bases, and 1 base had no gene match. This CDR3 is built from 15 residues. The germline gives CDR1 MNHEY, CDR2 SVGAGI. CDR3 sequence: CASSYGQGDSYEQYF. The CDR3 nucleotides are TGTGCCAGCAGTTACGGACAGGGGGACTCCTACGAGCAGTACTTC.

This rearrangement joins TRBV19 to TRBJ1-2; D remains ambiguous. CDR1 is LNHDA, CDR2 SQIVND, per germline (reference sequence). Trimming cost V 5 bases and J 8 bases, with 15 bases left between them. This CDR3 comprises 13 residues. CDR3: CASSVHAQYGYTF. Here the CDR3 DNA reads TGTGCCAGTAGTGTACACGCACAATACGGCTACACCTTC. Using reference TRBV19 and TRBJ1-2 for the parts outside the CDR3, the full variable domain is DGGITQSPKYLFRKEGQNVTLSCEQNLNHDAMYWYRQDPGQGLRLIYYSQIVNDFQKGDIAEGYSVSREKKESFPLTVTSAQKNPTAFYLCASSVHAQYGYTFGSGTRLTVV.

The chain links TRBV6-2 or TRBV6-3 to TRBJ2-7; TRBD2 agrees at 8 bases. CDR3 length: 15 amino acids. Germline values: CDR1 MNHEY, CDR2 SVGEGT. The trim removed 2 bases at V and 1 base at J, leaving 4 bases unmatched. The CDR3 coding sequence is TGTGCCAGCAGTTACAGGTTAGCGGGGTCCTACGAGCAGTACTTC. Translating it yields CASSYRLAGSYEQYF.

The V and J genes are TRBV6-1 and TRBJ1-2, with D hard to call. V gave up 2 bases and J gave up 0 bases, with 10 bases separating them. This CDR3 region has 15 residues. The germline V gene encodes CDR1 MNHNS and CDR2 SASEGT. The CDR3 DNA reads as TGTGCCAGCAGTGAAATCACAGACACTAACTATGGCTACACCTTC. This translates into CASSEITDTNYGYTF.

This clone was found once. The chain uses TRBV19 and TRBJ2-1; 8 positions match TRBD2. J was trimmed by 3 bases and V by 6 bases; bases with no gene match: 7. Germline loops: CDR1 LNHDA, CDR2 SQIVND (reference sequence). This CDR3 comprises 15 residues. CDR3 in DNA: TGTGCCAGTAGCCGCGGAGCGGGAGTCTACAATGAGCAGTTCTTC. Protein product: CASSRGAGVYNEQFF.

V gene TRBV19 combines with J gene TRBJ2-3, with 9 nucleotides matching TRBD2. Germline CDR1 reads LNHDA; CDR2 reads SQIVND (reference sequence). This CDR3 spans 16 amino acids. V was clipped by 5 bases and J by 1 base; unmatched bases: 7. The CDR3 DNA reads as TGTGCCAGTAGTCCTGCCAGCGGGGGGCGCACAGATACGCAGTATTTT. It translates to CASSPASGGRTDTQYF.

This chain links TRBV12-5 with TRBJ2-7; TRBD2 matches at 11 bases. CDR1 is LGHNT and CDR2 is FRNRAP in the germline V gene. V shed 0 bases, J shed 2 bases, and the junction held 6 bases outside the gene matches. CDR3 length equals 17 residues. The CDR3 DNA sequence: TGTGCTAGTGGTTTGGTACTAGCGGGGGACCAAACCTACGAGCAGTACTTC. This sequence encodes CASGLVLAGDQTYEQYF.

The V gene is TRBV5-1, the J gene TRBJ1-4, with a tentative D call TRBD1 (6 bases). This CDR3 has 15 residues. From germline, CDR1 is SGHRS and CDR2 YFSETQ. V was trimmed by 3 bases and J by 7 bases, leaving 16 bases between them. The CDR3 DNA reads TGCGCCAGCAGCTCGGACAGCCCGGCGAGTGAAAAACTGTTTTTT. Protein sequence: CASSSDSPASEKLFF.

The J gene is TRBJ2-7, the V gene TRBV18; D gene unclear. Germline-derived CDR1 and CDR2 are KGHSH and LQKENI. CDR3 length equals 13 residues. Trimming shortened V by 4 bases and J by 2 bases, and 9 bases separated the two germline ends. CDR3 sequence: CASSLSEPYEQYF. For the CDR3, the DNA is TGTGCCAGCTCACTATCGGAGCCCTACGAGCAGTACTTC.

This clone was seen once. V is TRBV7-2 and J is TRBJ1-4; D ambiguous. The CDR3 runs 15 residues. In germline, CDR1 is SGHTA, CDR2 FQGNSA. V was clipped by 4 bases and J by 0 bases, with 9 bases between them. The CDR3 is CASSWAGPTNEKLFF. In DNA, the CDR3 is TGTGCCAGCAGCTGGGCTGGGCCAACTAATGAAAAACTGTTTTTT.